The rows below give T cell receptor beta chains drawn from one sample of a study of T cells in Graves' hyperthyroidism and ophthalmopathy. TCRdb passed the multiplex PCR reads through MiXCR, listing each CDR3 protein once. This sample yields around 300,000 distinct CDR3 sequences, of which over 12% are seen a single time; over 30% belongs to the top ten. The specimen sequenced was blood. These receptors originate from a woman in her forties or fifties with Graves' hyperthyroidism that later progressed to Graves' ophthalmopathy. CDR3s include the opening cysteine and the closing phenylalanine or tryptophan. Fields, in order: V gene, CDR3 length, J gene, D gene, clone size, CDR3 DNA, CDR3 protein. A D gene is named only where the DNA matches it firmly. Clone size is shown for a subset of rows, as once, few, many or a class of expanded clone.

TRBV19	14	TRBJ1-2	TRBD1	few	TGTGCCAGTAGTATAGCCGGGACAGCAGTTGGCTACACCTTC	CASSIAGTAVGYTF
TRBV20-1	16	TRBJ1-5	.	.	TGCAGTGCTTTCGTTCGGAATTGGGGCTCCAATCAGCCCCAGCATTTT	CSAFVRNWGSNQPQHF
TRBV28	14	TRBJ2-1	.	many	TGTGCCAGCAGTTTAACGAATGGCTACAATGAGCAGTTCTTC	CASSLTNGYNEQFF
TRBV10-1	13	TRBJ1-5	.	.	TGCGCCAGCAGCGCTCAACGTGGGCAGCCCCAGCATTTT	CASSAQRGQPQHF
TRBV20-1	10	TRBJ1-1	.	many	TGCAGTGCCACCGACACGAGGGCTTTCTTT	CSATDTRAFF
TRBV3-1	16	TRBJ2-4	.	many	TGTGCCAGCAGCCGATTGCCGACTAGGGGGGCAAACATTCAGTACTTC	CASSRLPTRGANIQYF
TRBV3-1	12	TRBJ2-1	.	many	TGTGCCAGCAGCCCCTTGCCCAATGAGCAGTTCTTC	CASSPLPNEQFF
TRBV5-6	14	TRBJ2-5	.	.	TGTGCCAGCAGCCAGAGGGCGGGCCAAGAGGCCCAGTACTTC	CASSQRAGQEAQYF
TRBV5-5	16	TRBJ2-6	.	.	TGTGCCAGCAGCGCCGGGCCTCACTCTGGGGCCAACGTCCTGACTTTC	CASSAGPHSGANVLTF
TRBV12-3/TRBV12-4	13	TRBJ1-1	.	many	TGTGCCAGCAGTTTATCGGGAGGGACTGAAGCTTTCTTT	CASSLSGGTEAFF
TRBV6-1	13	TRBJ2-2	.	.	TGTGCCAGCCGGCGGGTTTACCCCGGGGAGCTGTTTTTT	CASRRVYPGELFF
TRBV24-1	17	TRBJ2-1	TRBD1	.	TGTGCCACCAGTGACGTGAAGGGACAGGTAAACTACAATGAGCAGTTCTTC	CATSDVKGQVNYNEQFF
TRBV6-1	14	TRBJ1-5	.	many	TGTGCCAGCACCTTCGAGGGGAGCAATCAGCCCCAGCATTTT	CASTFEGSNQPQHF
TRBV3-1	12	TRBJ2-5	.	many	TGTGCCAGCAGCCAACTAGAAGAGACCCAGTACTTC	CASSQLEETQYF
TRBV6-1	15	TRBJ1-1	.	many	TGTGCCAGCAGTGAATTCGGATACATGAACACTGAAGCTTTCTTT	CASSEFGYMNTEAFF
TRBV29-1	15	TRBJ2-1	.	.	TGCAGCGCTGGAAAAGTTGGCCGCTCCTACAATGAGCAGTTCTTC	CSAGKVGRSYNEQFF
TRBV27	15	TRBJ1-5	.	many	TGTGCCAGCAGTTTATTTGCAGGGAGTGATCAGCCCCAGCATTTT	CASSLFAGSDQPQHF
TRBV18	13	TRBJ2-3	TRBD2	many	TGTGCCAGCTCACCCCGGGAGGGAGATACGCAGTATTTT	CASSPREGDTQYF
TRBV5-1	15	TRBJ1-4	TRBD1	many	TGCGCCAGCAGCGTGGCAGGGGGCGACCTCGAAAAACTGTTTTTT	CASSVAGGDLEKLFF
TRBV5-1	14	TRBJ2-5	TRBD2	many	TGCGCCAGCACAGCGGGACGAAGCTCAAACTTCCAGTACTTC	CASTAGRSSNFQYF
TRBV12-3/TRBV12-4	13	TRBJ2-3	TRBD2	many	TGTGCCAGCCGGCGGGAGTGGACAGATACGCAGTATTTT	CASRREWTDTQYF
TRBV6-1	12	TRBJ1-2	.	many	TGTGCCAGCAGTGAAGCCAATTTAGGCTACACCTTC	CASSEANLGYTF
TRBV4-1	16	TRBJ1-1	.	few	TGCGCCAGCAGCCAAGATTCGGTCCCTGGGTACACTGAAGCTTTCTTT	CASSQDSVPGYTEAFF
TRBV28	15	TRBJ1-3	.	many	TGTGCCAGCAGTTCTCAATCGACAGTTGGAAACACCATATATTTT	CASSSQSTVGNTIYF
TRBV3-1	14	TRBJ2-7	TRBD2	many	TGTGCCAGCAGCCAGGGACTAGTCTCCTACGAGCAGTACTTC	CASSQGLVSYEQYF
TRBV27	14	TRBJ1-4	.	many	TGTGCCAGCAGCCGAATTGGGGCTAATGAAAAACTGTTTTTT	CASSRIGANEKLFF
TRBV11-1	16	TRBJ2-1	TRBD2	many	TGTGCCAGCAGCCGCGGGCGGGAGTGGGGCTACAATGAGCAGTTCTTC	CASSRGREWGYNEQFF
TRBV13	16	TRBJ2-1	.	.	TGTGCCAGCGCACTCCCCCGGGAAAGCTCCTGCAATGAGCAGTTCTTC	CASALPRESSCNEQFF
TRBV5-1	14	TRBJ2-1	TRBD2	many	TGCGCCAGCAGCTTGGTACTAGCGGGGGGTGAGCAGTTCTTC	CASSLVLAGGEQFF
TRBV6-1	14	TRBJ1-2	TRBD1	many	TGTGCCACCTACTTAACAGGGGGGAAGTCTGGCTACACCTTC	CATYLTGGKSGYTF
TRBV27	15	TRBJ1-4	.	.	TGTGCCAGCAGTTTATCGGGACGGGGCTGGGAAAAACTGTTTTTT	CASSLSGRGWEKLFF
TRBV6-1	13	TRBJ1-2	.	many	TGTGCCAGCAGTGCTCGGACCCCGGATGGCTACACCTTC	CASSARTPDGYTF
TRBV20-1	14	TRBJ2-7	TRBD2	.	TGCAGTGCTGGTCGACTAGCGGGAGCCTACGAGCAGTACTTC	CSAGRLAGAYEQYF
TRBV28	14	TRBJ2-4	.	.	TGTGCCAGCAGTTTACGAGGGCTCGCAAACATTCAGTACTTC	CASSLRGLANIQYF
TRBV27	23	TRBJ2-7	TRBD2	many	TGTGCCAGCAGTTTCACCACCGGGACAGCGGGCTGGACTAGCGGGAGGGGAACCTACGAGCAGTACTTC	CASSFTTGTAGWTSGRGTYEQYF
TRBV6-9	15	TRBJ1-2	.	.	TGTGCCAGCAGTAATCTCGACAGACTTAACTATGGCTACACCTTC	CASSNLDRLNYGYTF
TRBV2	17	TRBJ1-4	TRBD1	many	TGTGCCAGCAGTGAATCCGGGACAGGGGGCCGTTATGAAAAACTGTTTTTT	CASSESGTGGRYEKLFF